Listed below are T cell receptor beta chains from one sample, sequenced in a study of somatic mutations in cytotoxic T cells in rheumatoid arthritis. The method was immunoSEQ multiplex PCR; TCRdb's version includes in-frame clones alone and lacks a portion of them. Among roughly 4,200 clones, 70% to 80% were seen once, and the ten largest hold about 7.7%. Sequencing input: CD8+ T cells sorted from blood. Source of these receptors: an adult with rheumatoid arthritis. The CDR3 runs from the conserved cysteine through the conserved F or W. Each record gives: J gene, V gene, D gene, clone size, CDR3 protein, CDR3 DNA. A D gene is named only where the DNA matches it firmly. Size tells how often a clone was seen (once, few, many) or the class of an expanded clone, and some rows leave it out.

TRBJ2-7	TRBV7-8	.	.	CASSPPDRRSYEQYF	TGTGCCAGCAGCCCCCCCGACAGGAGATCCTACGAGCAGTACTTC
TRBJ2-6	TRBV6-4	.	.	CASSDSNGANVLTF	TGTGCCAGCAGTGACTCGAACGGGGCCAACGTCCTGACTTTC
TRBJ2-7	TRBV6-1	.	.	CASSDSLEAYEQYF	TGTGCCAGCAGTGACAGCCTAGAAGCCTACGAGCAGTACTTC
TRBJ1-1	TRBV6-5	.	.	CASSYSAGAMNTEAFF	TGTGCCAGCAGTTACTCGGCAGGGGCGATGAACACTGAAGCTTTCTTT
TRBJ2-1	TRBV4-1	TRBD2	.	CASSPGAGGPNEQFF	TGCGCCAGCAGCCCGGGGGCGGGGGGGCCGAATGAGCAGTTCTTC
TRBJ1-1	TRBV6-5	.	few	CASSQTEGVTEAFF	TGTGCCAGCAGCCAGACGGAGGGGGTCACTGAAGCTTTCTTT
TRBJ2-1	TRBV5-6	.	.	CASSLGPSYNEQFF	TGTGCCAGCAGCTTGGGGCCGTCCTACAATGAGCAGTTCTTC
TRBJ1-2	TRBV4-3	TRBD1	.	CASSQDQNRGGGYGYTF	TGCGCCAGCAGCCAAGACCAGAACAGGGGCGGCGGATATGGCTACACCTTC
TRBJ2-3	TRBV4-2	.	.	CASSQDKASGTDTQYF	TGTGCCAGCAGCCAAGATAAGGCGAGCGGCACAGATACGCAGTATTTT
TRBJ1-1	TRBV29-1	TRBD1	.	CSAGGENTEAFF	TGCAGCGCAGGGGGCGAGAACACTGAAGCTTTCTTT
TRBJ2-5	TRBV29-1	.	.	CSVGSPMETQYF	TGCAGCGTGGGATCCCCGATGGAGACCCAGTACTTC
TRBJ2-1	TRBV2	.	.	CASSEWVGNEQFF	TGTGCCAGCAGTGAATGGGTGGGCAATGAGCAGTTCTTC
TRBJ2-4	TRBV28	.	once	CASSFGKSAKNIQYF	TGTGCCAGCAGTTTTGGGAAATCCGCCAAAAACATTCAGTACTTC
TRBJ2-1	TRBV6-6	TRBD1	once	CASSFRDSSYNEQFF	TGTGCCAGCAGTTTCCGGGACAGCTCCTACAATGAGCAGTTCTTC
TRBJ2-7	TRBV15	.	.	CATSRVTLGRDYEQYF	TGTGCCACCAGCAGAGTCACCCTAGGCAGGGACTACGAGCAGTACTTC
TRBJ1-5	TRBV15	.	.	CATSRDRGASQPQHF	TGTGCCACCAGCAGAGATCGGGGGGCGAGTCAGCCCCAGCATTTT
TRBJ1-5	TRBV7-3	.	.	CASTPVCNRRDNQPQHF	TGTGCCAGCACCCCCGTGTGTAACCGGCGGGACAATCAGCCCCAGCATTTT
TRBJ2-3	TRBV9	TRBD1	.	CASSVGDRGTDTQYF	TGTGCCAGCAGCGTAGGGGACAGGGGGACAGATACGCAGTATTTT
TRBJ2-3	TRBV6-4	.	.	CASSQGSTDTQYF	TGTGCCAGCTCACAGGGCTCCACAGATACGCAGTATTTT
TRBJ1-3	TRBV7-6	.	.	CASSLGSAGNTIYF	TGTGCCAGCAGCTTAGGGTCGGCAGGAAACACCATATATTTT
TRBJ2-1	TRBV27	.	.	CASSFPNNEQFF	TGTGCCAGCAGTTTTCCCAACAATGAGCAGTTCTTC
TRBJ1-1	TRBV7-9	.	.	CASSPVIGGNTEAFF	TGTGCCAGCAGCCCGGTGATAGGGGGAAACACTGAAGCTTTCTTT
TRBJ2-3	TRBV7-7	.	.	CASSRDPSTDTQYF	TGTGCCAGCAGCCGAGACCCGTCCACAGATACGCAGTATTTT
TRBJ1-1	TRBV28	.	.	CASSPLYTEAFF	TGTGCCAGCAGTCCACTATATACTGAAGCTTTCTTT
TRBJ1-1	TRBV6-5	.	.	CASSYSREVNTEAFF	TGTGCCAGCAGTTACTCACGGGAGGTGAACACTGAAGCTTTCTTT
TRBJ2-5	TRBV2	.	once	CASSEGRQVHATQYF	TGTGCCAGCAGTGAAGGGAGGCAAGTGCACGCGACCCAGTACTTC
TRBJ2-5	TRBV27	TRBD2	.	CASSPGPGLLDGETQYF	TGTGCCAGCAGTCCAGGGCCGGGACTATTGGATGGGGAGACCCAGTACTTC
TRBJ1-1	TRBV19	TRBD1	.	CASRPPDRESTEAFF	TGTGCCAGTAGACCCCCCGACAGGGAGAGCACTGAAGCTTTCTTT
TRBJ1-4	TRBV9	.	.	CASSVEGGWGLGEKLFF	TGTGCCAGCAGCGTGGAGGGGGGATGGGGGTTAGGGGAAAAACTGTTTTTT
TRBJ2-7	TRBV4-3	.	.	CASSQTGTPAYEQYF	TGCGCCAGCAGCCAAACCGGGACACCCGCCTACGAGCAGTACTTC
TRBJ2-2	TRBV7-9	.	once	CASSLASQNTGELFF	TGTGCCAGCAGCTTAGCGTCACAGAACACCGGGGAGCTGTTTTTT
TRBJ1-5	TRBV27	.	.	CASSLFPYSNQPQHF	TGTGCCAGCAGTTTATTCCCGTATAGCAATCAGCCCCAGCATTTT
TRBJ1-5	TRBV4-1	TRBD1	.	CASSQGEGASSQPQHF	TGCGCCAGCAGCCAAGGGGAGGGGGCAAGTAGTCAGCCCCAGCATTTT
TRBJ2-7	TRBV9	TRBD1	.	CASSVTGTGSYEQYF	TGTGCCAGCAGCGTCACCGGGACAGGGTCCTACGAGCAGTACTTC
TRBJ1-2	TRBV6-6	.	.	CASSYSARQVDGYTF	TGTGCCAGCAGTTACTCCGCCCGACAGGTGGATGGCTACACCTTC
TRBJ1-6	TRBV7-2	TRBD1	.	CASSSRGQPNSPLHF	TGTGCCAGCAGCTCAAGGGGACAGCCTAATTCACCCCTCCACTTT
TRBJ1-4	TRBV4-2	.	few	CASSQDSPGTLFF	TGTGCCAGCAGCCAAGATAGTCCTGGGACCCTGTTTTTT
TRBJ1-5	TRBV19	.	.	CASTLGGNQPQHF	TGTGCCAGTACGTTGGGGGGCAATCAGCCCCAGCATTTT
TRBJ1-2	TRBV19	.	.	CASSIGYSNYGYTF	TGTGCCAGTAGTATTGGATACAGTAACTATGGCTACACCTTC